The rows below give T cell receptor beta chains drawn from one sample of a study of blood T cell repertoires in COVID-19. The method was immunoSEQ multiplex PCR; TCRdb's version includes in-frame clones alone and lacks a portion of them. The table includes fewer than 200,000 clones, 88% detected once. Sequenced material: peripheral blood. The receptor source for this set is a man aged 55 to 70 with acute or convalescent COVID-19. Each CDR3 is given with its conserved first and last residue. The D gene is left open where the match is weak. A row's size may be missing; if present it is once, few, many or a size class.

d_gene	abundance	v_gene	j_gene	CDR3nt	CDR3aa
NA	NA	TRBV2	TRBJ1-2	TGTGCCAGCAACCCAGGCCGCTTATATGAGGGCTACACCTTC	CASNPGRLYEGYTF
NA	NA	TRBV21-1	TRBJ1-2	TGTGCCAGCAGCCCACAGGGGTCTCGCTATGGCTACACCTTC	CASSPQGSRYGYTF
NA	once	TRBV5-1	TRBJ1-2	TGCGCCAGCAGCCGGGGGGGAGGTGTTGGCTACACCTTC	CASSRGGGVGYTF
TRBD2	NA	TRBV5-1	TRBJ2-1	TGCGCCAGCAGCTATAGCGGGGGGTACTCCAATGAGCAGTTCTTC	CASSYSGGYSNEQFF
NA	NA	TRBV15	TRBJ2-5	TGTGCCACCAGCAGCTCCGTTCCCCAAGAGACCCAGTACTTC	CATSSSVPQETQYF
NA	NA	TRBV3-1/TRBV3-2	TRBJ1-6	TGTGCCAGCAGCCAACTCGGGGGGACTTCACCCCTCCACTTT	CASSQLGGTSPLHF
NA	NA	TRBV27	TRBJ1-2	TGTGCCAGCAGACTGACAGAGGCCAGCTATGGCTACACCTTC	CASRLTEASYGYTF
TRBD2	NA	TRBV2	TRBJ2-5	TGTGCCAGCAGCGGACTAGCGGGGGAGACCCAGTACTTC	CASSGLAGETQYF
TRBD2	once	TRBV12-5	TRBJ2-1	TGTGCTAGTGGTTTGGGAGCGGGGGGGACTTACAATGAGCAGTTCTTC	CASGLGAGGTYNEQFF
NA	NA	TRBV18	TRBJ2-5	TGTGCCAGCTCACCCGGACAGCAAGAGACCCAGTACTTC	CASSPGQQETQYF
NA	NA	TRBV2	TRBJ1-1	TGTGCCAGCAGTGAATCAGGAGGGAGGGGCACTGAAGCTTTCTTT	CASSESGGRGTEAFF
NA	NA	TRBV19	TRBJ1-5	TGTGCCAGTAGTAAAGGGGGGGGGCTTAGCAATCAGCCCCAGCATTTT	CASSKGGGLSNQPQHF
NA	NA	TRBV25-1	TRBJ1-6	TGTGCCAGCACCCGAAGCAGGGGTAATTCACCCCTCCACTTT	CASTRSRGNSPLHF
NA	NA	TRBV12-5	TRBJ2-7	TGTGCTAGTGGTTTGGGGACTGGGGAGCAGTACTTC	CASGLGTGEQYF
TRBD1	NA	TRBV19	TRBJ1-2	TGTGCCAGTAGTATACGGGGACAGGGGGAAGATGGCTACACCTTC	CASSIRGQGEDGYTF
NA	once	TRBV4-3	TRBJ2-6	TGCGCCAGCAGCGCACTCGCCGGGGGTGCCGGGGCCAACGTCCTGACTTTC	CASSALAGGAGANVLTF
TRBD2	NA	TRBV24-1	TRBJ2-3	TGTGCCACCAGTGCCGCTAGCGGAAACACAGATACGCAGTATTTT	CATSAASGNTDTQYF
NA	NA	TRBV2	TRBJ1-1	TGTGCCAGCAGTGCCGAGGGAGACACTGAAGCTTTCTTT	CASSAEGDTEAFF
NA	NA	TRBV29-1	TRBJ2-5	TGCAGCACCCAACCTGGGGGGCAAGAGACCCAGTACTTC	CSTQPGGQETQYF
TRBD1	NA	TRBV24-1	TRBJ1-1	TGTGCCACCAGTGATTCCCGGACAGGGGACACTGAAGCTTTCTTT	CATSDSRTGDTEAFF
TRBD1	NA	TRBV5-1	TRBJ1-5	TGCGCCAGCAGCTTGGGGACAGGGGGAGGTCAGCCCCAGCATTTT	CASSLGTGGGQPQHF
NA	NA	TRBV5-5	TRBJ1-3	TGTGCCAGCAGTCCGACTGCCTCTGGAAACACCATATATTTT	CASSPTASGNTIYF
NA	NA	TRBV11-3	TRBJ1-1	TGTGCCAGCAGCCCCGCGGACAGGAACACTGAAGCTTTCTTT	CASSPADRNTEAFF
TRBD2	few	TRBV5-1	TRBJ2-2	TGCGCCAGCGGACAGGACGGGACTAGCGGGAGTTATCGCGGCACCGGGGAGCTGTTTTTT	CASGQDGTSGSYRGTGELFF
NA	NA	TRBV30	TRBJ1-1	TGTGCCGTAGGGATGGGGGCCCGTGAAGCTTTCTTT	CAVGMGAREAFF
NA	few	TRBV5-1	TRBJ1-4	TGCGCCAGCAGCTCACAGGGAGAGAAACTGTTTTTT	CASSSQGEKLFF
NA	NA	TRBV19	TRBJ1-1	TGTGCCAGTAGTATTACAGGGTCGAACACTGAAGCTTTCTTT	CASSITGSNTEAFF
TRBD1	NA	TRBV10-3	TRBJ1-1	TGTGCCATCAGTGAGTCTTTTACAGGGGTGAACACTGAAGCTTTCTTT	CAISESFTGVNTEAFF